This entry lists 15 T cell receptor beta chains sequenced from one sample in a study of CD8+ T cells in alopecia areata. Treatment: oral pan-JAK inhibitor, 5-10 mg twice daily. As the sequencing template, cDNA was produced by extracting RNA and reverse transcribing it. Profiling relied on immunoSEQ multiplex PCR, and the TCRdb table lists in-frame clones only, not all of them. The repertoire holds about 200,000 clones, with 60% as singletons. The sequencing used CD4+ T cells sorted from blood, collected at week 24, from a patient treated with tofacitinib. The source is a human donor with alopecia areata.

The chain carries TRBV7-2 and TRBJ1-5; D remains unclear. This CDR3 has 12 amino acids. CDR1 is SGHTA, CDR2 FQGNSA, per germline. The ends were cut back, 2 bases at V and 7 bases at J, with 6 bases in the middle. CDR3 nucleotide sequence: TGTGCCAGCAGCTTATTGGGGCAGCCCCAGCATTTT. Translating gives CASSLLGQPQHF.

The chain links TRBV25-1 to TRBJ1-2; TRBD1 matches 8 bases. Germline V gene data show CDR1 as MGHDK and CDR2 as SYGVNS. Losses at the gene ends were 9 bases for V and 6 bases for J; bases not matched to a gene: 6. This CDR3 is 12 amino acids long. The CDR3 sequence is CASLDRGDGYTF. CDR3 in DNA: TGTGCCAGTCTTGACAGGGGCGATGGCTACACCTTC.

The genes are TRBV7-2 and TRBJ1-4; maybe TRBD1 (6 bases). Per the germline V gene, CDR1 is SGHTA and CDR2 is FQGNSA. The V end lost 4 bases, the J end lost 7 bases, and 13 bases lay between the germline ends. CDR3 length equals 14 residues. As DNA, the CDR3 is TGTGCCAGCAGCTCCCAGGGGCGGGCTGAAAAACTGTTTTTT. This gives the protein CASSSQGRAEKLFF.

V and J are TRBV25-1 and TRBJ2-2; unclear D gene. The CDR3 runs 15 residues. Germline V gives CDR1 MGHDK, CDR2 SYGVNS. V was trimmed by 3 bases and J by 6 bases, leaving 14 bases between them. CDR3 amino acids: CASSEVHSTSGELFF. The DNA of the CDR3 is TGTGCCAGCAGTGAGGTCCATTCAACCTCCGGGGAGCTGTTTTTT.

The chain employs TRBV30 and TRBJ1-4, with 9 bases aligning to TRBD1. From germline, CDR1 is GTSNPN and CDR2 SVGIG (reference sequence). The length of the CDR3 is 14 residues. J lost 7 bases, V lost 0 bases, and 3 bases had no gene match. The CDR3 loop is CAWSVTGGLEKLFF. CDR3 in DNA: TGTGCCTGGAGTGTAACAGGGGGCCTTGAAAAACTGTTTTTT.

The CDR3 DNA follows: TGTGCCTGGAGTCGGGACTCCTCAGACCGTGGCTACACCTTC. Its translation: CAWSRDSSDRGYTF. This chain joins TRBV30 and TRBJ1-2; perhaps TRBD1 as D (5 bases). Trimming took 2 bases from V and 7 from J, leaving 17 bases between them. Per germline, CDR1 GTSNPN and CDR2 SVGIG (reference sequence). There are 14 residues in the CDR3.

The CDR3 coding sequence is TGTGCCAGCAGCTCCCAGCGGGGGGAGCAGTACTTC. Protein product: CASSSQRGEQYF. The chain is built from TRBV11-3 and TRBJ2-7; TRBD2 matches at 8 bases. CDR3 length equals 12 residues. V was clipped by 4 bases and J by 7 bases; unmatched bases: 3. The germline CDR1 and CDR2 sequences are SGHNT and YENEEA.

The chain couples TRBV6-1 to TRBJ1-1; D gene unclear. CDR1 is MNHNS and CDR2 is SASEGT in the germline V gene. The CDR3 consists of 12 residues. Trimming took off 5 bases at V and 4 bases at J, with 8 bases between the two ends. As DNA, the CDR3 is TGTGCCAGCAGTAATTGGGGCACTGAAGCTTTCTTT. Translating it yields CASSNWGTEAFF.

This chain links TRBV30 with TRBJ1-1; 7 nucleotides line up with TRBD1. In germline, CDR1 is GTSNPN, CDR2 SVGIG (reference sequence). This CDR3 has 13 residues. The V and J ends lost 4 bases and 1 base, in that order; junction bases with no gene match: 3. The DNA for the CDR3 is TGTGCCTGGACAACAGGGGAGAACACTGAAGCTTTCTTT. Residues: CAWTTGENTEAFF.

The rearrangement uses TRBV7-3 and TRBJ2-1; TRBD1 might be the D (6 bases). V was trimmed by 3 bases and J by 0 bases, leaving 9 bases between them. In germline, CDR1 is SGHTA, CDR2 FQGTGA. The CDR3 totals 15 residues. CDR3 DNA sequence: TGTGCCAGCAGCTTGAGGGGGACCTCCTACAATGAGCAGTTCTTC. This codes for CASSLRGTSYNEQFF.

The chain is built from TRBV28 and TRBJ1-1; D gene uncertain. Germline loops: CDR1 MDHEN, CDR2 SYDVKM. Between the trimmed V and J ends, which lost 3 bases and 10 bases, there was a span of 15 bases. This CDR3 contains 13 residues. This CDR3 reads CASSLDAPPSAFF. DNA of the CDR3: TGTGCCAGCAGTTTGGACGCCCCCCCCTCAGCTTTCTTT. The whole variable domain, filled in from reference TRBV28 and TRBJ1-1, reads DVKVTQSSRYLVKRTGEKVFLECVQDMDHENMFWYRQDPGLGLRLIYFSYDVKMKEKGDIPEGYSVSREKKERFSLILESASTNQTSMYLCASSLDAPPSAFFGQGTRLTVV.

This chain joins TRBV6-6 and TRBJ2-7; a possible D gene is TRBD1 (6 bases). V was trimmed by 7 bases and J by 7 bases, leaving 20 bases between them. The germline V gene encodes CDR1 MNHNY and CDR2 SVGAGI (reference sequence). The CDR3 totals 14 residues. This chain's CDR3 is CASTKAAGEREQYF. The CDR3, as DNA: TGTGCCAGCACGAAGGCGGCAGGGGAGCGGGAGCAGTACTTC.

The chain has TRBV4-3 and TRBJ2-7; 11 bases match TRBD1. CDR3 length equals 15 residues. Per germline, CDR1 LGHNA and CDR2 YSLEER. With V trimmed by 0 bases and J by 3 bases, 1 base remained unmatched. CDR3 residues: CASSQEGQGGYEQYF. CDR3 nucleotide sequence: TGCGCCAGCAGCCAAGAGGGACAGGGGGGCTACGAGCAGTACTTC.

V gene TRBV4-3 combines with J gene TRBJ1-2; TRBD1 agrees at 7 bases. Germline CDR1 reads LGHNA; CDR2 reads YSLEER. J was trimmed by 8 bases and V by 0 bases; bases with no gene match: 12. This CDR3 has 16 residues. The CDR3 region is CASSQEWPGGSRGYTF. Here the CDR3 DNA reads TGCGCCAGCAGCCAAGAGTGGCCAGGGGGTTCGAGGGGCTACACCTTC.

This clone was seen a single time. The chain links TRBV6-5 to TRBJ2-7; D remains ambiguous. Deletions cut 7 bases from V and 2 bases from J, with 15 bases between. The CDR3 is 14 residues long. The germline gives CDR1 MNHEY, CDR2 SVGAGI. CDR3 loop: CASKVGFSTYEQYF. In nucleotides, the CDR3 is TGTGCCAGCAAAGTGGGTTTTTCCACCTACGAGCAGTACTTC.